These 29 T cell receptor beta chains were sequenced from one sample in a study of regulatory T cells in long-lasting Graves disease. Time point defined: newly diagnosed GD, antithyroid drugs for less than 3 months. Extracted PBMC RNA gave rise to the TCR library. Researchers made TCR beta libraries by using iRepertoire HTBI primers and running Arm-PCR on CDR3 regions. TCRdb itself ran the multiplex PCR reads through MiXCR, one entry per CDR3 protein. The table has approximately 300,000 distinct CDR3 sequences, over 15% seen once. Specimen: peripheral blood mononuclear cells (PBMCs), collected at new diagnosis, from a patient treated with antithyroid drugs. The receptor set was obtained from a female donor with Graves disease.

This clonotype appeared many times. V usage is TRBV24-1 and J usage is TRBJ2-7; the D is unclear. The CDR3 covers 15 residues. Between the trimmed V and J ends, which lost 3 bases and 9 bases, there was a span of 20 bases. Germline CDR1 and CDR2: KGHDR and SFDVKD. For the CDR3, the DNA is TGTGCCACCAGTGATACCGGGCTCCCAAGAGGCGGGCAGTACTTC. This sequence encodes CATSDTGLPRGGQYF.

The sample holds a few counts of this clonotype. This chain joins TRBV14 and TRBJ2-5; D may correspond to TRBD1 or TRBD2 (5 bases each). V dropped 3 bases and J dropped 11 bases, with 25 bases sitting between them. The germline V gene encodes CDR1 SGHDN and CDR2 FVKESK. The CDR3 is 16 amino acids. The CDR3 here is CASSQGEIPGYNEQYF. DNA for the CDR3: TGTGCCAGCAGCCAGGGGGAGATCCCTGGGTACAATGAGCAGTACTTC.

This clonotype was counted only a few times. The chain couples TRBV5-4 to TRBJ2-1, with 8 nucleotides matching TRBD2. There are 16 residues in the CDR3. CDR1 and CDR2 (germline): SGHNT, YYREEE (reference sequence). Trimming at V came to 4 bases and at J to 9 bases, leaving 15 bases not matched to a gene. The CDR3 protein is CASSVGVAGPVGEQFF. In nucleotides, the CDR3 is TGTGCCAGCAGCGTGGGGGTAGCGGGGCCTGTTGGTGAGCAGTTCTTC. The whole variable domain, remainder taken from reference TRBV5-4 and TRBJ2-1, is ETGVTQSPTHLIKTRGQQVTLRCSSQSGHNTVSWYQQALGQGPQFIFQYYREEENGRGNFPPRFSGLQFPNYSSELNVNALELDDSALYLCASSVGVAGPVGEQFFGPGTRLTVL.

This clonotype appeared a few times. The rearrangement links TRBV6-5 to TRBJ2-7; D is undetermined. CDR3 length equals 13 residues. V lost 2 bases and J lost 8, with 13 bases in between. Germline lookup yields CDR1 MNHEY and CDR2 SVGAGI. The CDR3 DNA follows: TGTGCCAGCAGTTACGGCGGTTCGAACCAGCAGTACTTC. Translated, it gives CASSYGGSNQQYF.

This clonotype was observed at least ten times. The rearrangement uses TRBV11-1 and TRBJ2-2, with TRBD1 identical over 7 bases. There are 17 residues in the CDR3. Unmatched junction bases numbered 5, after V lost 1 base and J lost 0 bases. Germline loops: CDR1 SGHAT, CDR2 FQDESV (reference sequence). CDR3 sequence (DNA): TGTGCCAGCAGCTTAGGCACCGGGACAGCGAACACCGGGGAGCTGTTTTTT. Translation gives CASSLGTGTANTGELFF.

This clonotype appeared many times. The chain recombines TRBV12-3 or TRBV12-4 with TRBJ2-7; 13 bases agree with TRBD2. This CDR3 is 13 amino acids long. The V segment lost 6 bases and the J segment 7 bases; nucleotides outside the gene matches: 3. The CDR3 loop reads CASSPTSGREQYF. The CDR3 nucleotides read TGTGCCAGCAGCCCGACTAGCGGGAGGGAGCAGTACTTC.

The chain recombines TRBV6-1 with TRBJ1-4; 10 bases are shared with TRBD1. Germline assignment: CDR1 MNHNS and CDR2 SASEGT. J lost 4 bases, V lost 8 bases, and 1 base had no gene match. CDR3 length: 13 residues. The CDR3 DNA sequence: TGTGCCAGCGACAGGGGGCGTAATGAAAAACTGTTTTTT. Translated, it gives CASDRGRNEKLFF.

This clonotype turned up a few times. This chain uses TRBV7-4 with TRBJ1-1, with D perhaps matching TRBD1 (5 bases). Germline assignment: CDR1 SGHVT and CDR2 SQSDAQ. V lost 3 bases to trimming and J lost 11 bases, with 16 bases between them. The CDR3 contains 13 residues. CDR3 protein: CASSFGQGVWAFF. CDR3 nucleotides: TGTGCCAGCAGCTTTGGGCAGGGCGTCTGGGCTTTCTTT.

This clonotype was detected many times. The chain employs TRBV6-9 and TRBJ2-7, with no clear D. Looked up from germline, CDR1 is MNHGY and CDR2 is SVAAGI. This CDR3 spans 17 amino acids. Trimming shortened V by 2 bases and J by 1 base, and 18 bases separated the two germline ends. In DNA, the CDR3 is TGTGCCAGCAGTTATCCCTCAAACCGATCGCTTTCCTACGAGCAGTACTTC. Its translation: CASSYPSNRSLSYEQYF.

This clonotype was counted at least ten times. The chain carries TRBV9 and TRBJ2-1, with D possibly TRBD2 on 6 matching bases. Germline V gene data show CDR1 as SGDLS and CDR2 as YYNGEE. This CDR3 contains 12 residues. With 4 bases removed from V and 7 bases from J, the gap between germline ends came to 9 bases. CDR3 sequence (DNA): TGTGCCAGCAGCCCAGGGAGGAATGAGCAGTTCTTC. Translation: CASSPGRNEQFF. The full variable domain, in which reference TRBV9 and TRBJ2-1 provide the parts outside the CDR3, is DSGVTQTPKHLITATGQRVTLRCSPRSGDLSVYWYQQSLDQGLQFLIQYYNGEERAKGNILERFSAQQFPDLHSELNLSSLELGDSALYFCASSPGRNEQFFGPGTRLTVL.

The V call is TRBV3-1, the J call TRBJ1-1; tentatively, D is TRBD1 (5 bases). Between the trimmed V and J ends, which lost 3 bases and 2 bases, there was a span of 13 bases. Germline assignment: CDR1 LGHDT and CDR2 YNNKEL (reference sequence). The CDR3 length is 15 residues. Here the CDR3 DNA reads TGTGCCAGCAGCCAGGACACATGGGGCAACACTGAAGCTTTCTTT. Translation: CASSQDTWGNTEAFF.

In this sample, this clonotype turned up many times. The V and J genes are TRBV28 and TRBJ2-3; D is possibly TRBD2 (5 bases). This CDR3 spans 11 amino acids. The germline gives CDR1 MDHEN, CDR2 SYDVKM. V dropped 6 bases and J dropped 5 bases, with 6 bases sitting between them. CDR3 residues: CASRTIDTQYF. In nucleotides, the CDR3 is TGTGCCAGCAGGACTATAGATACGCAGTATTTT.

This clonotype was seen more than once but under ten times. V is TRBV29-1 and J is TRBJ2-7, with D perhaps assigned TRBD1 or TRBD2 (5 bases each). V was pared by 1 base and J by 6 bases, with 19 bases between. CDR3 length equals 15 residues. CDR1 SQVTM and CDR2 ANQGSEA come from the germline V gene. The CDR3 coding sequence is TGCAGCGTTGAAGCCCGGGGAAACTTGGGGGTCGAGCAGTACTTC. This sequence encodes CSVEARGNLGVEQYF.

With respect to this clonotype: One base away lies a much larger clone, so this may be a sequencing read error. The chain is built from TRBV11-3 and TRBJ2-1; D is unresolved. CDR1 is SGHNT, CDR2 YENEEA, per germline. CDR3 length: 13 amino acids. The CDR3 is CASILVQNNEQFF. As DNA, the CDR3 is TGTGCCAGCATCTTAGTTCAGAACAATGAGCAGTTCTTC.

This clonotype came up a few times. This chain links TRBV27 with TRBJ2-1; 7 nucleotides agree with TRBD2. Looked up from germline, CDR1 is MNHEY and CDR2 is SMNVEV (reference sequence). The J segment lost 4 bases and the V segment lost 5 bases, leaving 5 bases of the junction unmatched. This CDR3 region has 14 residues. The CDR3 bases are TGTGCCAGCAGTATGGGGGAGGGTTACAATGAGCAGTTCTTC. This translates into CASSMGEGYNEQFF.

Ten or more counts support this clonotype. The gene calls are TRBV20-1 and TRBJ2-1; possibly TRBD1 or TRBD2 for D (5 bases each). This CDR3 has 13 residues. From germline, CDR1 is DFQATT and CDR2 SNEGSKA (reference sequence). Trimming took off 1 base at V and 7 bases at J, with 11 bases between the two ends. The CDR3 region is CSARGVGGNEQFF. CDR3 coding DNA: TGCAGTGCTAGAGGAGTTGGGGGTAATGAGCAGTTCTTC.

V and J are TRBV9 and TRBJ2-3; no definite D call. Looked up from germline, CDR1 is SGDLS and CDR2 is YYNGEE. The CDR3 loop spans 11 amino acids. V shed 0 bases and J shed 10 bases, with 6 bases lying between them. The CDR3 region is CASSVGSSQYF. CDR3 nucleotide sequence: TGTGCCAGCAGCGTAGGATCGTCGCAGTATTTT.

This clonotype was counted ten times or more. The rearrangement joins TRBV19 to TRBJ2-1; 9 bases agree with TRBD1. CDR1 and CDR2 (germline): LNHDA, SQIVND (reference sequence). The CDR3 is made up of 15 amino acids. V lost 8 bases to trimming and J lost 5 bases; unmatched junction nucleotides: 10. In DNA, the CDR3 is TGTGCCAGTTCCCCCCCGGGACAGGGAAACAATGAGCAGTTCTTC. Amino acid sequence: CASSPPGQGNNEQFF.

This clonotype showed up many times. The V call is TRBV7-9, the J call TRBJ2-7; 9 bases line up with TRBD1. The CDR3 spans 14 residues. V shed 5 bases and J 4 bases; nucleotides not matched to a gene: 6. Germline V lookup: CDR1 SEHNR, CDR2 FQNEAQ (reference sequence). CDR3 nucleotides: TGTGCCAGCAGCCCCGGGACAGGGTTTTACGAGCAGTACTTC. This codes for CASSPGTGFYEQYF.

This clonotype has a count of ten or more. This rearrangement joins TRBV5-5 to TRBJ2-2, with 8 bases matching TRBD2. Germline assignment: CDR1 SGHKS and CDR2 YYEKEE (reference sequence). The CDR3 has 16 amino acids. V was clipped by 0 bases and J by 1 base; unmatched bases: 2. The CDR3: CASSLVTSGNTGELFF. As DNA, the CDR3 is TGTGCCAGCAGCTTGGTTACTAGCGGGAACACCGGGGAGCTGTTTTTT.

This chain joins TRBV3-1 and TRBJ1-2, with TRBD1 identical over 10 bases. This CDR3 has 16 amino acids. The V and J ends lost 1 base and 4 bases, in that order; junction bases with no gene match: 6. The germline V gene has CDR1 LGHDT and CDR2 YNNKEL (reference sequence). CDR3 coding DNA: TGTGCCAGCAGCCAAGGTGGGGGACAGGGGACCTATGGCTACACCTTC. Its translation: CASSQGGGQGTYGYTF.

The chain is built from TRBV10-3 and TRBJ1-1; D unresolved. Germline CDR1 and CDR2: ENHRY and SYGVKD. V shed 6 bases and J shed 7 bases, with 18 bases lying between them. CDR3 length: 14 residues. CDR3: CAIRDPEGGYEAFF. CDR3 DNA: TGTGCCATCAGGGACCCGGAAGGCGGATATGAAGCTTTCTTT.

This clonotype was counted a single time. The V gene is TRBV2, the J gene TRBJ2-1; 11 nucleotides agree with TRBD2. The CDR3 covers 16 residues. V lost 0 bases to trimming and J lost 7 bases; unmatched junction nucleotides: 5. The germline V gene encodes CDR1 SNHLY and CDR2 FYNNEI. In DNA, the CDR3 is TGTGCCAGCAGTGAAGCGCCACTAGCGGGAGTAAATGAGCAGTTCTTC. Translating it yields CASSEAPLAGVNEQFF.

The V gene is TRBV2, the J gene TRBJ2-3; weak D call: TRBD2 (5 bases). Trimming pared 6 bases from V and 2 bases from J, leaving 12 bases between. Germline-derived CDR1 and CDR2 are SNHLY and FYNNEI. The CDR3 consists of 14 residues. In nucleotides, the CDR3 is TGTGCCAGCAGCCTGACTACCCCCACAGATACGCAGTATTTT. Translated, it gives CASSLTTPTDTQYF. Full variable domain (missing parts from reference TRBV2 and TRBJ2-3): EPEVTQTPSHQVTQMGQEVILRCVPISNHLYFYWYRQILGQKVEFLVSFYNNEISEKSEIFDDQFSVERPDGSNFTLKIRSTKLEDSAMYFCASSLTTPTDTQYFGPGTRLTVL.

This clonotype was seen only a few times. The chain has TRBV6-5 and TRBJ2-7; a possible D gene is TRBD2 (5 bases). Trimming removed 2 bases from V and 0 bases from J, with 14 bases in between. The CDR3 has 16 residues. Germline-derived CDR1 and CDR2 are MNHEY and SVGAGI. The CDR3 protein is CASSYRTGSSSYEQYF. The CDR3 DNA reads TGTGCCAGCAGTTACAGGACGGGATCCTCCTCCTACGAGCAGTACTTC.

This sequence joins TRBV2 and TRBJ2-1, with 12 bases identical to TRBD2. This CDR3 spans 16 amino acids. Trimming took 4 bases from V and 4 from J; bases not matched to a gene: 5. In germline, CDR1 is SNHLY, CDR2 FYNNEI. The CDR3 sequence: CASSADGLAGYNEQFF. CDR3 nucleotide sequence: TGTGCCAGCAGTGCGGACGGACTAGCGGGATACAATGAGCAGTTCTTC.

CDR3 amino acids: CASSPNIDTQYF. CDR3 in DNA: TGTGCCAGCAGTCCCAATATAGATACGCAGTATTTT. This chain uses TRBV27 with TRBJ2-3; D is ambiguous. The germline gives CDR1 MNHEY, CDR2 SMNVEV (reference sequence). The CDR3 has 12 amino acids. The V and J ends lost 5 bases and 5 bases respectively, with 8 bases between them.

In its sample, this clonotype was seen many times. The gene calls are TRBV11-3 and TRBJ2-3; D is ambiguous. The CDR3 has 13 amino acids. Deletions cut 4 bases from V and 2 bases from J, with 7 bases between. Germline loops: CDR1 SGHNT, CDR2 YENEEA. The CDR3 region has the DNA TGTGCCAGCAGCTCACCGTACACAGATACGCAGTATTTT. It yields the protein CASSSPYTDTQYF. The variable domain in full, completed from reference TRBV11-3 and TRBJ2-3, reads EAGVVQSPRYKIIEKKQPVAFWCNPISGHNTLYWYLQNLGQGPELLIRYENEEAVDDSQLPKDRFSAERLKGVDSTLKIQPAELGDSAVYLCASSSPYTDTQYFGPGTRLTVL.

This clonotype occurred many times. This chain links TRBV20-1 with TRBJ2-7; 7 bases are a match to TRBD2. This CDR3 is built from 16 residues. Looked up from germline, CDR1 is DFQATT and CDR2 is SNEGSKA (reference sequence). Trimming cost V 2 bases and J 0 bases; bases outside gene matches: 10. The CDR3 sequence is CSARLGGAGPSYEQYF. The CDR3 region has the DNA TGCAGTGCTAGATTGGGAGGAGCGGGACCCTCCTACGAGCAGTACTTC.